This T cell receptor beta chain was profiled in a study of blood T cell repertoires in COVID-19. Study in general: The United States, Italy and Spain supplied acute and convalescent COVID-19 samples.

The CDR3 consists of 17 residues. Unmatched junction bases numbered 12, after V lost 1 base and J lost 7 bases. The V gene's germline CDR1 is SGDLS and CDR2 YYNGEE. Clones were read by immunoSEQ multiplex PCR, and TCRdb kept only the in-frame ones, dropping some. The table records over 200,000 clones, 86% of them present only once. This TCR was recovered from a woman between 50 and 59 years old in a cohort exposed to, infected with or recovered from COVID-19 (not recorded which). The V gene is TRBV9, the J gene TRBJ1-5; TRBD1 matches at 9 bases. Material: PBMCs or T cells enriched from blood (not recorded which). The CDR3 DNA is TGTGCCAGCAGCGTAAACAGGGGGCCTAACTGGGGCCAGCCCCAGCATTTT. It encodes CASSVNRGPNWGQPQHF.